This T cell receptor beta chain comes out of a study of blood T cell repertoires in COVID-19. Study overall: Whether acute or convalescent, the COVID-19 samples came from the United States, Italy and Spain. Sources were T cells, B-cell-depleted T cells, or PBMCs; the material itself was cDNA or gDNA.

V was cut by 4 bases and J by 2 bases, with 11 bases left in between. The CDR3 is 14 amino acids. Germline V lookup: CDR1 SGHNT, CDR2 YYREEE (reference sequence). Authors' analysis steps: Researchers report that nucleated cell counts were estimated from reference gene primer amplification. Here immunoSEQ multiplex PCR was the method, and the copy in TCRdb shows in-frame clones only, minus some. V, J and clone size were drawn from that table, and D and trimming were deduced from the DNA. The sample lists some 190,000 clones, 70% to 90% occurring once. This receptor was obtained from a woman in her seventies with active or convalescent COVID-19. This chain joins TRBV5-4 and TRBJ2-3, with D possibly being TRBD1 (6 bases). The specimen sequenced was peripheral blood. CDR3 region: CASSVQGPTDTQYF. The CDR3, as DNA: TGTGCCAGCAGCGTACAGGGCCCCACAGATACGCAGTATTTT.